This TCR beta chain was identified during a study of cytomegalovirus exposure and HLA in healthy donors. Whole-study results and caveats: The authors enumerated over 150 TCR beta chains as linked to cytomegalovirus.

Regarding this clone: Its antigen is not known.

Looked up from germline, CDR1 is SGHVS and CDR2 is FNYEAQ. The V gene lost 0 bases and the J gene lost 9 bases, with 9 bases spanning the gap. This CDR3 region has 13 residues. TCRdb's copy holds only in-frame clones and misses some; the assay was immunoSEQ multiplex PCR. The profile shows under 200,000 clones, approximately 86% of them singletons. This clonotype was sampled from a woman under 30 in good health and CMV-seronegative. The specimen sequenced was PBMCs. The V gene is TRBV7-6, the J gene TRBJ2-1; D remains unclear. DNA for the CDR3: TGTGCCAGCAGCTTAGCGGAGTTAACTGAGCAGTTCTTC. This encodes CASSLAELTEQFF.